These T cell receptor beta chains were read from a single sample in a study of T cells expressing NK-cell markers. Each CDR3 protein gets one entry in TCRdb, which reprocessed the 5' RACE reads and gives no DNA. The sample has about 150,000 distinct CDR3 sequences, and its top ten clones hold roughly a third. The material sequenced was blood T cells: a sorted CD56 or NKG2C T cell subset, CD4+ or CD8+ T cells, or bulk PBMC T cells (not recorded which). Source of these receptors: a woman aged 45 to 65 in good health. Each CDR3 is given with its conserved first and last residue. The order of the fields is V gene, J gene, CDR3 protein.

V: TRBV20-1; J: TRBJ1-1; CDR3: CSAMGSGPSQAEAFF
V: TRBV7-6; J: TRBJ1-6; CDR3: CASSLATLANSPLHF
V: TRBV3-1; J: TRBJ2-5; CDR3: CASSQDRGERGETQYF
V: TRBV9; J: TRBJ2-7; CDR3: CASSAPGVRYPDEQYF
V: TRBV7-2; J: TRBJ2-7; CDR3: CASSLKSSAKTYEQYF
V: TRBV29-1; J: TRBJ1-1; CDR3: CSVEDPTGHTEAFF
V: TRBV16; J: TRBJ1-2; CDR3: CASSQSWTNYGYTF
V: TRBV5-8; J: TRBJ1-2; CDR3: CASSPGQSNYGYTF
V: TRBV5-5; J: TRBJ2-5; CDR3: CASSNRLAGFQETQYF
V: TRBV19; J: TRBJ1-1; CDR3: CASTLGPNTEAFF
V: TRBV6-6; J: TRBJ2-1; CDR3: CASSKREGGEQFF
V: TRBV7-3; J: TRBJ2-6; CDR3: CASSLQAGANVLTF
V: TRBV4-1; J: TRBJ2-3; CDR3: CASSQLAGGPIADTQYF
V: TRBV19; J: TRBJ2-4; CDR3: CASTNLGGNIQYF